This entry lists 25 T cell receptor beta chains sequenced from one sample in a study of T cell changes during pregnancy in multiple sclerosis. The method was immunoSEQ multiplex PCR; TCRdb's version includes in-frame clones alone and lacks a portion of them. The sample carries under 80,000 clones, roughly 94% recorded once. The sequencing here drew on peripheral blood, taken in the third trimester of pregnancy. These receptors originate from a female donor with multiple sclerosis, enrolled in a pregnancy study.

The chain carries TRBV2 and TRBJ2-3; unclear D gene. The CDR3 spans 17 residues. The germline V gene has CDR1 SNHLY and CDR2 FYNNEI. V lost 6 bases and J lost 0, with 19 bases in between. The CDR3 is CASSAVDSLLSTDTQYF. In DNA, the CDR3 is TGTGCCAGCAGCGCGGTGGATTCTCTTCTTAGCACAGATACGCAGTATTTT.

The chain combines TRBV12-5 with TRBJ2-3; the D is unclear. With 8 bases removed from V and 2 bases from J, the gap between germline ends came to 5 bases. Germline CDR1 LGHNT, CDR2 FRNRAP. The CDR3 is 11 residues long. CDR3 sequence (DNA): TGTGCTAGTCTAATCACAGATACGCAGTATTTT. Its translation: CASLITDTQYF.

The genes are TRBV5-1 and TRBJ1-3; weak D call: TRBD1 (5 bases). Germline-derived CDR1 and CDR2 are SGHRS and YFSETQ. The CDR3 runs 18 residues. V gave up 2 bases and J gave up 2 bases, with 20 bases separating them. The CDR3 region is CASSFRVPLEAPGNTIYF. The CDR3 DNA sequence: TGCGCCAGCAGCTTCAGGGTCCCCCTCGAAGCCCCTGGAAACACCATATATTTT.

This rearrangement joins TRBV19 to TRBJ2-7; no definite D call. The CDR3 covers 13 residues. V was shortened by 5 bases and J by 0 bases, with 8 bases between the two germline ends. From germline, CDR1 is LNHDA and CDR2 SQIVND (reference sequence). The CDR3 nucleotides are TGTGCCAGTAGTCTAAGCGTCTCCTACGAGCAGTACTTC. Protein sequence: CASSLSVSYEQYF.

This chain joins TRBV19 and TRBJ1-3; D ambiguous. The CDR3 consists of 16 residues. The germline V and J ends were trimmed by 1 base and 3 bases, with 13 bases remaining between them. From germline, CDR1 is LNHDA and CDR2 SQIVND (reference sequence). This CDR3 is CASSIALGGYGNTIYF. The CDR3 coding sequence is TGTGCCAGTAGTATAGCCCTGGGAGGATATGGAAACACCATATATTTT.

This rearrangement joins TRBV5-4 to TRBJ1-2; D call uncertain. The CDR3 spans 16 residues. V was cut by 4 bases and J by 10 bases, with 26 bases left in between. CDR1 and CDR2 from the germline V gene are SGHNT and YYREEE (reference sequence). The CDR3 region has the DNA TGTGCCAGCAGCCAAGACTCCACCCGGGTCTCGGGAGCCTACACCTTC. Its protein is CASSQDSTRVSGAYTF.

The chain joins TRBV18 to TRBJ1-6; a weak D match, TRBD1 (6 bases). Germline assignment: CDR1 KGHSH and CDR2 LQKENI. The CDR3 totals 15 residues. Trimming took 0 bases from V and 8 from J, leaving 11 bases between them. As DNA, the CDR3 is TGTGCCAGCTCACCACCACAGGGAAAGGATTCACCCCTCCACTTT. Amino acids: CASSPPQGKDSPLHF.

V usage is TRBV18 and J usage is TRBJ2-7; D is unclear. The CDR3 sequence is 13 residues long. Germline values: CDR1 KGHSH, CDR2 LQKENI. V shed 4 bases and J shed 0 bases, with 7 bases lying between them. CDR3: CASSRDISYEQYF. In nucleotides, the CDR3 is TGTGCCAGCTCACGTGACATCTCCTACGAGCAGTACTTC.

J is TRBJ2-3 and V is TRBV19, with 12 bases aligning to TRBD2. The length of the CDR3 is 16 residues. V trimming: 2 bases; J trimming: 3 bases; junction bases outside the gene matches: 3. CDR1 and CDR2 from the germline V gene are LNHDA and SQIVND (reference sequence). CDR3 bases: TGTGCCAGTAGTATACCTAGCGGGGGGGCGACAGATACGCAGTATTTT. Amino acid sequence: CASSIPSGGATDTQYF.

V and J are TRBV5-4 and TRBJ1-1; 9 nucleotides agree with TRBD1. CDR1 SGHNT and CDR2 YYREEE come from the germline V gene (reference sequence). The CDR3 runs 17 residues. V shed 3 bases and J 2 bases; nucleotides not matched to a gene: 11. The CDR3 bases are TGTGCCAGCAGCTCGGGACTGAACAGGGGGCCAAACACTGAAGCTTTCTTT. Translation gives CASSSGLNRGPNTEAFF.

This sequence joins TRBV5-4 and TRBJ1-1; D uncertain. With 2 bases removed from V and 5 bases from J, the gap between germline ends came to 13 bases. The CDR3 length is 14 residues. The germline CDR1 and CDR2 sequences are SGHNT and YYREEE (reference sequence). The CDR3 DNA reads TGTGCCAGCAGCTTTTCCGCAGGTTATACTGAAGCTTTCTTT. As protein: CASSFSAGYTEAFF.

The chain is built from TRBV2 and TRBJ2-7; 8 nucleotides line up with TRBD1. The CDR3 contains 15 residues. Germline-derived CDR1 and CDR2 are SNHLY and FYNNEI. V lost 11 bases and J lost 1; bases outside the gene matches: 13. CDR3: CASRLWDRPSYEQYF. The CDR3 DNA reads TGTGCCTCTCGACTATGGGACAGGCCATCCTACGAGCAGTACTTC.

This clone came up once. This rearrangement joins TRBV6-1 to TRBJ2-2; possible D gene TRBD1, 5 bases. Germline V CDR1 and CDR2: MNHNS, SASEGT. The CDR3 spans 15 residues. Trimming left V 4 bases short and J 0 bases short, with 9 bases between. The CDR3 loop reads CASSVLQANTGELFF. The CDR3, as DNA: TGTGCCAGCAGTGTACTACAGGCGAACACCGGGGAGCTGTTTTTT.

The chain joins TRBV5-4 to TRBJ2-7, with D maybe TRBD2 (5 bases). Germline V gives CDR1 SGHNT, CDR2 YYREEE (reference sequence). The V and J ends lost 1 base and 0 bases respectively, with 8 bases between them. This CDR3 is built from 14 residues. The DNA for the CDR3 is TGTGCCAGCAGCTTGATAGGGAGCTCCTACGAGCAGTACTTC. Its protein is CASSLIGSSYEQYF.

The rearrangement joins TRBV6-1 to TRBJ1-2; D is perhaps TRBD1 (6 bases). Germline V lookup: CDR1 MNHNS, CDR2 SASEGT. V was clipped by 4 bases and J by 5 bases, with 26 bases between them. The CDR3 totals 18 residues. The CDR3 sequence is CASSGGLQIFLEDYGYTF. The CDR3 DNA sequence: TGTGCCAGCAGTGGGGGGCTCCAGATATTCCTGGAGGATTATGGCTACACCTTC.

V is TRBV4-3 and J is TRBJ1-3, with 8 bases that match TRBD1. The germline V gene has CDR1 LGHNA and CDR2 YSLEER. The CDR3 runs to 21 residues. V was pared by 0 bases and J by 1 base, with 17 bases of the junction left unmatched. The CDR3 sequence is CASSQDPVGTGQGGSGNTIYF. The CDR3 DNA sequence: TGCGCCAGCAGCCAAGATCCCGTCGGGACAGGCCAAGGAGGTTCTGGAAACACCATATATTTT.

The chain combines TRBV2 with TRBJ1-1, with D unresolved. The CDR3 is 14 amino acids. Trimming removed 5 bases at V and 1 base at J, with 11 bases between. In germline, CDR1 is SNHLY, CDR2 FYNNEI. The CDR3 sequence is CASSPTFRNTEAFF. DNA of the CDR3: TGTGCCAGCAGTCCGACATTCCGGAACACTGAAGCTTTCTTT.

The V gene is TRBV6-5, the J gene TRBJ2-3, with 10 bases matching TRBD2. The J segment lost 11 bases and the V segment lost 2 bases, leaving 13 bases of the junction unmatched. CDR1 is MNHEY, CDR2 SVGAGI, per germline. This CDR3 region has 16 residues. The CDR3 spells CASSYGPGTSVQGQYF. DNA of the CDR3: TGTGCCAGCAGTTACGGACCAGGGACTAGCGTACAGGGGCAGTATTTT.

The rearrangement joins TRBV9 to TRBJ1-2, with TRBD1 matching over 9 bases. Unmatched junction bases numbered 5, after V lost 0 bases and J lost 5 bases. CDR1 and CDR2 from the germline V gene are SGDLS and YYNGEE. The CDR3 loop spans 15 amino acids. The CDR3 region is CASSVVPGQGYGYTF. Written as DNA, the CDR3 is TGTGCCAGCAGCGTAGTGCCGGGACAGGGTTATGGCTACACCTTC.

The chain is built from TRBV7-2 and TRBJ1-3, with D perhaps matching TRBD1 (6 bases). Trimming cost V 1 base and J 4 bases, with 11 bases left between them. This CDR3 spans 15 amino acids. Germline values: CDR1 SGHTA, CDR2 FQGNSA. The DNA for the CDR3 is TGTGCCAGCAGCTTAGATGCAGGGGTGGGAAACACCATATATTTT. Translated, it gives CASSLDAGVGNTIYF.

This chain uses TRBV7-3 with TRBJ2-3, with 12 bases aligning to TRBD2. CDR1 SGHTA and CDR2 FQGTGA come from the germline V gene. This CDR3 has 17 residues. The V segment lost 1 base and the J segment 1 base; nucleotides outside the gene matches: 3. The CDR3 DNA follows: TGTGCCAGCAGCTTAAGACTAGCGGGGGCCCGCACAGATACGCAGTATTTT. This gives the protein CASSLRLAGARTDTQYF.

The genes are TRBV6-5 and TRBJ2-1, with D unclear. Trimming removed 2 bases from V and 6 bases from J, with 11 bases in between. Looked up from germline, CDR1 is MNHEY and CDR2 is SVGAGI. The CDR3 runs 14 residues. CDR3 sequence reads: CASSYLPMSNEQFF. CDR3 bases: TGTGCCAGCAGTTACCTCCCGATGAGCAATGAGCAGTTCTTC.

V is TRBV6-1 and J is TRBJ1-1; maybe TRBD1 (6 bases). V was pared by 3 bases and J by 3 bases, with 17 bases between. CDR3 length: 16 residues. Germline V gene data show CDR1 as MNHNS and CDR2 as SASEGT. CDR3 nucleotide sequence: TGTGCCAGCAGTGATCTGAGTACAGGGTTTGACACTGAAGCTTTCTTT. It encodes CASSDLSTGFDTEAFF.

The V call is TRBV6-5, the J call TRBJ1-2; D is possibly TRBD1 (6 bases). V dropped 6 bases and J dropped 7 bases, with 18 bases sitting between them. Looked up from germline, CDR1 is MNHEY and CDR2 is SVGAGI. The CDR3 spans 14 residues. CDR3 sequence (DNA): TGTGCCAGCAGCCCTTTCACAGGGTCGGGTGGCTACACCTTC. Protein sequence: CASSPFTGSGGYTF.

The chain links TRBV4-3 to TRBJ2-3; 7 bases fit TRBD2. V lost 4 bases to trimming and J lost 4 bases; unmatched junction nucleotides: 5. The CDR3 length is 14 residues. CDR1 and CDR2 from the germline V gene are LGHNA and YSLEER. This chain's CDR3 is CASSLTREADTQYF. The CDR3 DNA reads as TGCGCCAGCAGCCTGACCCGGGAGGCAGATACGCAGTATTTT.